This T cell receptor (beta chain) was recovered during a study of memory CD8 T cells in hepatitis C reinfection (dated by TCRdb to between 2016 and 2019). As for the study more broadly: Among the donors, a few cleared two back-to-back HCV infections on their own, whereas two got rid of a primary infection but ended up chronically infected after reinfection. HCV reinfection was defined as a positive HCV RNA test following two negative tests taken at least 60 days apart. Samples from before reinfection were taken anywhere from 55 to 20 weeks prior to reinfection being detected. In about five donors, the study followed the TCR beta repertoire of virus-specific CD8 T cells over time through an HCV reinfection episode. Several reinfection cases with stored pre-reinfection samples were identified between the late 2000s and the early 2010s. Participants who had resolved a prior HCV infection were followed every 3 months in the reinfection study.

The library was prepared using the immunoSEQ multiplex PCR assay. Genomic DNA was pulled from the sorted cells, and the automated high-throughput method of Adaptive Biotechnologies was used to sequence the TCR beta V, D and J regions. CDR3 regions were amplified with a two-step, bias-controlled multiplex PCR. An Illumina instrument was used to sequence the amplified TCR beta libraries. The paper's processing steps were these. Demultiplexed reads were processed to reduce amplification and sequencing bias, and CDR3 sequences were assigned to gene families using the IMGT database. ImmunoSEQ software version 2.0 was used to analyze repertoire data. Clonotype lists were filtered to remove out-of-frame sequences as well as sequences containing stop codons in the CDR3. Clonotypes with a frequency below 0.01% were excluded because such clonotypes corresponded to less than one cell. To get richness, observed richness was divided by input cell number, while evenness came from dividing Shannon entropy by log observed richness. To measure repertoire diversity and how similar the repertoire was between time points, Simpson diversity and Morisita-Horn overlap indices were applied. Clonotypes were grouped as dominant (>1%), sub-dominant (0.5-0.99%), low abundance (0.1-0.49%) or lowest abundance (<0.1%). A germline index was derived by subtracting total nucleotide additions from total CDR3 length and dividing the result by total CDR3 length. Imported from immuneACCESS, the table was reduced by TCRdb to in-frame sequences with V and J called. These copies leave out some clones; in studies compared against another copy, an unresolved V gene accounts for under half, and the cause of the remainder is not known. The DNA gave D and trimming, while V, J and clone size come from that table. Within this sample are more than 45,000 clones, with roughly 91% of them counted one time only. The ten biggest clones cover roughly 1% of the sample.

Of note for this clone: Its recognized antigen is unknown. No much larger clone exists at a distance of one base, and base qualities are not known.

Results and caveats for the whole study, not just this receptor: With only four or five donors, the study could not reach definitive conclusions about public clonotypes linked to secondary clearance.

Taken from cysteine to phenylalanine, the CDR3 has 17 residues. Only the CDR3 portion is preserved as DNA: 51 bases, with reading frame beginning at the first base. V is pruned by 1 base and J by 0 bases, leaving 6 bases of the junction without a gene match. Sequences PRHDT (CDR1) and FYEKMQ (CDR2) are obtained from the germline V gene (reference sequence). The time point label here, explained by the study, means: pre-reinfection, 55 to 20 weeks before reinfection detection. The sorted cells were sequenced directly ex vivo, without any in vitro expansion ahead of TCR sequencing. Donors were people who inject drugs enrolled in the Montreal Acute Hepatitis C Cohort Study (HEPCO) in Canada. As controls, total naive CD8 T cells were sorted as viable CD3+ CD8+ CD45RO- cells from a couple of donors at all three reinfection time points. Before sorting, cryopreserved peripheral blood mononuclear cells were thawed and used as the source for purifying CD8 T cells. The MACS CD8+ T cell Isolation Kit was used to enrich CD8 T cells by negative selection. Cell sorting was done on a BD FACSAria II sorter with FACSDiva software, and data were analyzed with FlowJo.

This receptor was taken from a man between 18 and 35 years old with hepatitis C virus infection. The chain uses TRBV13 and TRBJ2-1; TRBD1 fits 7 bases in the junction. The sample consisted of naive CD8+ T cells sorted from blood. This specimen's cell subset or site label, interpreted: total naive CD8+CD45RO- T cells. CDR3 loop: CASSLERGQSSYNEQFF. The bases read TGTGCCAGCAGCTTAGAGAGGGGACAGAGCTCCTACAATGAGCAGTTCTTC. When the CDR3 is completed using the reference TRBV13 and TRBJ2-1 genes on either side, the full variable domain is AAGVIQSPRHLIKEKRETATLKCYPIPRHDTVYWYQQGPGQDPQFLISFYEKMQSDKGSIPDRFSAQQFSDYHSELNMSSLELGDSALYFCASSLERGQSSYNEQFFGPGTRLTVL.